This passage covers 6 T cell receptor beta chains from one sample sequenced in a study of cytomegalovirus exposure and HLA in healthy donors (TCRdb year 2017). Preparation of the library involved the immunoSEQ multiplex PCR assay. The multiplex PCR relied on a mix of 60 forward primers for TCR Vbeta segments and 13 reverse primers for TCR Jbeta segments. TCRdb took this table from immuneACCESS and kept in-frame rearrangements with V and J called. Such tables lack part of the clones; where checked against another copy, unresolved V genes explain under half of the gap, and the rest is unexplained. This sample is represented by about 140,000 clones; 75% to 85% of them were singletons. The ten top clones hold roughly 2.4% of the sample. The sequenced material came from PBMCs. The receptors were sampled from a man between 45 and 60 years old in good health and CMV-seronegative.

This clone showed up just a few times. Other DNA sequences in this specimen translate into the identical CDR3. The chain links TRBV5-1 to TRBJ1-1, with no clear D. CDR1 is SGHRS and CDR2 is YFSETQ in the germline V gene. The CDR3 loop spans 14 amino acids. V was clipped by 0 bases and J by 1 base, with 7 bases between them. The CDR3 here is CASSLVGANTEAFF. The CDR3 DNA reads as TGCGCCAGCAGCTTGGTGGGCGCGAACACTGAAGCTTTCTTT.

The rearrangement links TRBV28 to TRBJ1-4; 11 bases fit TRBD1. This CDR3 has 15 amino acids. The V and J ends lost 5 bases and 8 bases, in that order; junction bases with no gene match: 7. Germline values: CDR1 MDHEN, CDR2 SYDVKM. CDR3 in amino acids: CASSPGTGGDEKLFF. Written as DNA, the CDR3 is TGTGCCAGCAGTCCAGGGACAGGGGGGGACGAAAAACTGTTTTTT.

The J gene is TRBJ1-1, the V gene TRBV9; no clear D. Germline V CDR1 and CDR2: SGDLS, YYNGEE. The CDR3 contains 15 residues. Trimming pared 0 bases from V and 0 bases from J, leaving 9 bases between. The CDR3 here is CASSVAGTMNTEAFF. CDR3 nucleotide sequence: TGTGCCAGCAGCGTAGCAGGTACGATGAACACTGAAGCTTTCTTT. Together with reference TRBV9 and TRBJ1-1, the CDR3 gives the full variable domain: DSGVTQTPKHLITATGQRVTLRCSPRSGDLSVYWYQQSLDQGLQFLIQYYNGEERAKGNILERFSAQQFPDLHSELNLSSLELGDSALYFCASSVAGTMNTEAFFGQGTRLTVV.

The rearrangement links TRBV13 to TRBJ1-4, with D maybe TRBD1 (5 bases). The V end lost 5 bases, the J end lost 4 bases, and 11 bases lay between the germline ends. CDR3 length equals 14 residues. Germline V gene data show CDR1 as PRHDT and CDR2 as FYEKMQ (reference sequence). The CDR3 protein is CASSLGLLNEKLFF. In DNA form, the CDR3 reads TGTGCCAGCAGCCTGGGACTTCTTAATGAAAAACTGTTTTTT.

The rearrangement joins TRBV6-1 to TRBJ1-1; D remains unclear. There are 11 residues in the CDR3. V lost 2 bases to trimming and J lost 10 bases, with 8 bases between them. Germline V gene lookup returns CDR1 MNHNS and CDR2 SASEGT. The CDR3 sequence is CASSELSSAFF. CDR3 nucleotides: TGTGCCAGCAGTGAATTATCCTCAGCTTTCTTT.

The sample holds a few counts of this clone. V and J are TRBV9 and TRBJ2-5; TRBD1 agrees at 11 bases. Germline V lookup: CDR1 SGDLS, CDR2 YYNGEE. The J segment lost 4 bases and the V segment lost 2 bases, leaving 7 bases of the junction unmatched. This CDR3 comprises 16 residues. The DNA of the CDR3 is TGTGCCAGCAGCGTCTCCTCGGGGACAGGGGGAGAGACCCAGTACTTC. It translates to CASSVSSGTGGETQYF.